Below are 10 T cell receptor beta chains sequenced from a single sample in a study of T cell repertoires in cytomegalovirus infection (dated by TCRdb to between 2018 and 2021). TCRdb names Illumina HiSeq 1500 as the instrument used. The public reads were reprocessed in TCRdb via fastp at Q25 and MiXCR, keeping in-frame beta chains. Each entry is one CDR3 protein sequence, shown with its most common DNA and genes. For this sample there are nearly 550,000 distinct CDR3 sequences; about 17% appear just once. The ten largest clonotypes hold roughly a quarter of the sample. The sample comprised CD8+ T cells from PBMCs. The receptor set was obtained from a human donor in good health (CMV status not recorded). Some clones in this sample may be carry-over from other donors' samples.

This clonotype was seen a few times. CDR3 residues: CASSPIRDRDSNQPQHF. In DNA, the CDR3 is TGTGCCAGCAGCCCCATACGGGACAGAGATAGCAATCAGCCCCAGCATTTT. The chain employs TRBV7-9 and TRBJ1-5; 7 bases fit TRBD1. This CDR3 contains 17 residues. The junction had 10 bases not matched to a gene; V was cut back by 5 bases and J by 0 bases. Germline V gene sequence: CDR1 SEHNR, CDR2 FQNEAQ (reference sequence).

The chain links TRBV13 to TRBJ1-6; D remains unclear. Germline values: CDR1 PRHDT, CDR2 FYEKMQ (reference sequence). V was trimmed by 4 bases and J by 0 bases, leaving 7 bases between them. The CDR3 totals 15 residues. CDR3 amino acids: CASSSQSSYNSPLHF. The CDR3 DNA is TGTGCCAGCAGCTCCCAAAGCTCCTATAATTCACCCCTCCACTTT.

This clonotype has at least ten counts. The genes are TRBV6-6 and TRBJ2-4, with a weak D call TRBD1 (5 bases). V lost 5 bases and J 1 base, leaving 12 bases between the germline ends. CDR1 MNHNY and CDR2 SVGAGI come from the germline V gene (reference sequence). This CDR3 is 15 amino acids long. CDR3 in DNA: TGTGCCAGCAGTCCATTTAAGGGGGCCAAAAACATTCAGTACTTC. Encoded protein: CASSPFKGAKNIQYF.

The genes are TRBV27 and TRBJ2-7; perhaps TRBD1 as D (6 bases). Trimming removed 1 base at V and 6 bases at J, with 16 bases between. CDR3 length equals 15 residues. The germline V gene has CDR1 MNHEY and CDR2 SMNVEV (reference sequence). The CDR3 protein is CASSLYGQPTTEQYF. As DNA, the CDR3 is TGTGCCAGCAGTTTATACGGACAGCCCACCACCGAGCAGTACTTC.

The sample holds many counts of this clonotype. The J gene is TRBJ2-1, the V gene TRBV11-1; maybe TRBD2 (5 bases). The CDR3 has 14 amino acids. The V end was cut by 2 bases, the J end by 6 bases, with 11 bases between. Per germline, CDR1 SGHAT and CDR2 FQDESV (reference sequence). The DNA for the CDR3 is TGTGCCAGCAGCTTACGGGGTAAAGGCAATGAGCAGTTCTTC. Translation gives CASSLRGKGNEQFF. The full variable domain, with the rest looked up from reference TRBV11-1 and TRBJ2-1, is EAEVAQSPRYKITEKSQAVAFWCDPISGHATLYWYRQILGQGPELLVQFQDESVVDDSQLPKDRFSAERLKGVDSTLKIQPAELGDSAMYLCASSLRGKGNEQFFGPGTRLTVL.

The sample holds a few counts of this clonotype. The chain recombines TRBV12-3 or TRBV12-4 with TRBJ2-2; 11 bases line up with TRBD2. The trim removed 6 bases at V and 3 bases at J, leaving 3 bases unmatched. The length of the CDR3 is 15 residues. CDR3 residues: CASREGLADTGELFF. For the CDR3, the DNA is TGTGCCAGCAGGGAGGGACTAGCGGACACCGGGGAGCTGTTTTTT.

The rearrangement joins TRBV10-2 to TRBJ2-5; 12 bases match TRBD2. The V and J ends lost 2 bases and 5 bases, in that order; junction bases with no gene match: 3. Germline lookup yields CDR1 WSHSY and CDR2 SAAADI. There are 15 residues in the CDR3. Here the CDR3 DNA reads TGCGCCAGCAGTGAGACTAGCGGGGGGTTGGAGACCCAGTACTTC. Residues: CASSETSGGLETQYF.

V and J are TRBV28 and TRBJ1-1; D is undetermined. The CDR3 extends over 13 amino acids. The V end was cut by 4 bases, the J end by 3 bases, with 9 bases between. CDR1 is MDHEN and CDR2 is SYDVKM in the germline V gene. The CDR3 reads CASSSGRDTEAFF. CDR3 nucleotides: TGTGCCAGCAGTTCCGGCCGAGACACTGAAGCTTTCTTT.

This clonotype was observed a few times. The chain joins TRBV6-1 to TRBJ2-2; 8 bases are a match to TRBD2. CDR3 length: 15 residues. Trimming took 6 bases from V and 4 from J; bases not matched to a gene: 7. Germline V gene sequence: CDR1 MNHNS, CDR2 SASEGT. The CDR3 bases are TGTGCCAGCAGCGAGACTAGCGTGAGCACCGGGGAGCTGTTTTTT. This codes for CASSETSVSTGELFF.

This clonotype was seen more than once but under ten times. The chain couples TRBV9 to TRBJ2-2, with no clear D. Germline-derived CDR1 and CDR2 are SGDLS and YYNGEE. Deletions cut 7 bases from V and 7 bases from J, with 11 bases between. The CDR3 runs 12 residues. CDR3 protein: CASSETGGELFF. CDR3 DNA sequence: TGTGCCAGCTCGGAGACGGGCGGGGAGCTGTTTTTT.